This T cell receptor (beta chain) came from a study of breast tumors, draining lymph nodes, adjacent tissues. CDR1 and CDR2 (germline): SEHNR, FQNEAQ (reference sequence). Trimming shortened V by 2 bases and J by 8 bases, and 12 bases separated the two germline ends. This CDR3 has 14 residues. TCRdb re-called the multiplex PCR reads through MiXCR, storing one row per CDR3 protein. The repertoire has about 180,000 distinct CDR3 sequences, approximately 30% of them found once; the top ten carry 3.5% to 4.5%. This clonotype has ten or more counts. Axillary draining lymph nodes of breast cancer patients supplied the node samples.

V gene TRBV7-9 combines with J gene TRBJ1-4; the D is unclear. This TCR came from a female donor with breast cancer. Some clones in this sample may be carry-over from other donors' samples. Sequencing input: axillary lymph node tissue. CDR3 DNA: TGTGCCAGCAGCTTATCGGTCGAACAAGAAAAACTGTTTTTT. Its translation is CASSLSVEQEKLFF. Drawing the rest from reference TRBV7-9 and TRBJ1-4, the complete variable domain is DTGVSQNPRHKITKRGQNVTFRCDPISEHNRLYWYRQTLGQGPEFLTYFQNEAQLEKSRLLSDRFSAERPKGSFSTLEIQRTEQGDSAMYLCASSLSVEQEKLFFGSGTQLSVL.